This T cell receptor (beta chain) was captured in a study of T-cell memory formation after mild COVID-19. Germline CDR1 and CDR2: ENHRY and SYGVKD. The CDR3 is made up of 13 amino acids. V lost 4 bases to trimming and J lost 3 bases, with 10 bases between them. TCRdb re-called the 5' RACE reads with MiXCR, one entry per CDR3 protein. There are around 340,000 distinct CDR3 sequences in the sample; about 15% occur only once, and 20% to 25% lies in the top ten. The TCR originated in a man younger than 35 who had mild COVID-19 (a few samples of this study predate the infection). Cell type and time point are not known. Sequences were obtained from PBMCs or a T cell subset sorted from them (not recorded which). J is TRBJ2-7 and V is TRBV10-3, with a possible D match to TRBD2 (5 bases). The CDR3 sequence is CAISGETNYEQYV. The DNA of the CDR3 is TGTGCCATCAGTGGGGAGACTAACTACGAGCAGTACGTC.